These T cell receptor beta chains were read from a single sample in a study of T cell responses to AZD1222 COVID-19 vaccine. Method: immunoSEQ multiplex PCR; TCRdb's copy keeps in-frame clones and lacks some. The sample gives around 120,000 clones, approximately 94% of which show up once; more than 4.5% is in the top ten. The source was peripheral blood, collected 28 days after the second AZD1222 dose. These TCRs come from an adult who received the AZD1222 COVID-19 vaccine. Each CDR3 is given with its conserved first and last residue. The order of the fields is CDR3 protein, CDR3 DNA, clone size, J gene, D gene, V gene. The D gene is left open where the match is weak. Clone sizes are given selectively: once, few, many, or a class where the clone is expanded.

cdr3_aa: CASSYDGIEGGEKLFF
cdr3_nt: TGTGCCAGCAGTTACGACGGGATTGAAGGGGGTGAAAAACTGTTTTTT
clone_size: -
j_call: TRBJ1-4
d_call: -
v_call: TRBV6-2/TRBV6-3

cdr3_aa: CASSLVIGYEQYF
cdr3_nt: TGTGCCAGCAGCTTAGTGATCGGTTACGAGCAGTACTTC
clone_size: -
j_call: TRBJ2-7
d_call: -
v_call: TRBV7-2

cdr3_aa: CASSLSGSQPQHF
cdr3_nt: TGTGCCAGCAGTTTATCGGGGAGTCAGCCCCAGCATTTT
clone_size: -
j_call: TRBJ1-5
d_call: -
v_call: TRBV27

cdr3_aa: CASSFGPSRETQYF
cdr3_nt: TGTGCCAGCAGTTTTGGGCCTAGCCGAGAGACCCAGTACTTC
clone_size: -
j_call: TRBJ2-5
d_call: -
v_call: TRBV27

cdr3_aa: CASSQETPGYEQFF
cdr3_nt: TGCGCCAGCAGCCAAGAAACCCCGGGCTATGAGCAGTTCTTC
clone_size: once
j_call: TRBJ2-1
d_call: -
v_call: TRBV4-3

cdr3_aa: CASSHLAGGLYNEQFF
cdr3_nt: TGCGCCAGCAGCCATCTAGCGGGGGGTCTCTACAATGAGCAGTTCTTC
clone_size: -
j_call: TRBJ2-1
d_call: TRBD2
v_call: TRBV4-3

cdr3_aa: CSASKPLATNEKLFF
cdr3_nt: TGCAGTGCTAGTAAGCCCCTAGCAACTAATGAAAAACTGTTTTTT
clone_size: -
j_call: TRBJ1-4
d_call: -
v_call: TRBV20-1

cdr3_aa: CASGTVEETQYF
cdr3_nt: TGTGCCAGCGGGACAGTGGAAGAGACCCAGTACTTC
clone_size: -
j_call: TRBJ2-5
d_call: TRBD1
v_call: TRBV25-1

cdr3_aa: CASSLQAGRTNTGELFF
cdr3_nt: TGTGCCAGCAGCTTACAGGCGGGAAGAACGAACACCGGGGAGCTGTTTTTT
clone_size: -
j_call: TRBJ2-2
d_call: -
v_call: TRBV11-2

cdr3_aa: CASSLNSHNSPLHF
cdr3_nt: TGTGCCAGCAGTCTCAACAGCCATAATTCACCCCTCCACTTT
clone_size: -
j_call: TRBJ1-6
d_call: -
v_call: TRBV27

cdr3_aa: CASSAGLAYNEQFF
cdr3_nt: TGTGCCAGCAGTGCCGGACTAGCATACAATGAGCAGTTCTTC
clone_size: -
j_call: TRBJ2-1
d_call: TRBD2
v_call: TRBV2

cdr3_aa: CASSSGLAGGADTQYF
cdr3_nt: TGTGCCAGCAGCTCAGGACTAGCGGGAGGGGCAGATACGCAGTATTTT
clone_size: -
j_call: TRBJ2-3
d_call: TRBD2
v_call: TRBV7-3

cdr3_aa: CASSLGELYEQYF
cdr3_nt: TGTGCCAGCAGCTTGGGAGAACTCTACGAGCAGTACTTC
clone_size: few
j_call: TRBJ2-7
d_call: -
v_call: TRBV7-2

cdr3_aa: CSVDRANTEAFF
cdr3_nt: TGCAGCGTAGACAGGGCGAACACTGAAGCTTTCTTT
clone_size: -
j_call: TRBJ1-1
d_call: TRBD1
v_call: TRBV29-1

cdr3_aa: CASTVDVSGANVLTF
cdr3_nt: TGTGCCAGCACCGTAGACGTATCTGGGGCCAACGTCCTGACTTTC
clone_size: -
j_call: TRBJ2-6
d_call: -
v_call: TRBV27

cdr3_aa: CASSPGGWGGNEQFF
cdr3_nt: TGTGCCAGCAGCCCCGGGGGATGGGGGGGCAATGAGCAGTTCTTC
clone_size: -
j_call: TRBJ2-1
d_call: TRBD2
v_call: TRBV7-2

cdr3_aa: CASSATASFAGNTIYF
cdr3_nt: TGTGCCAGTAGTGCGACAGCGAGCTTCGCTGGAAACACCATATATTTT
clone_size: -
j_call: TRBJ1-3
d_call: -
v_call: TRBV19

cdr3_aa: CASSNPGTGEARSYGYTF
cdr3_nt: TGTGCCAGTAGTAACCCCGGGACAGGGGAAGCGAGAAGCTATGGCTACACCTTC
clone_size: -
j_call: TRBJ1-2
d_call: TRBD1
v_call: TRBV19

cdr3_aa: CASSGRTNQPQHF
cdr3_nt: TGTGCCAGTAGTGGGAGGACAAATCAGCCCCAGCATTTT
clone_size: -
j_call: TRBJ1-5
d_call: -
v_call: TRBV19

cdr3_aa: CASSPSWGRDGYTF
cdr3_nt: TGTGCCAGCAGCCCGAGTTGGGGGAGGGATGGCTACACCTTC
clone_size: -
j_call: TRBJ1-2
d_call: -
v_call: TRBV6-6

cdr3_aa: CSASRRGGNTGELFF
cdr3_nt: TGCAGTGCTAGTCGGAGGGGCGGGAACACCGGGGAGCTGTTTTTT
clone_size: -
j_call: TRBJ2-2
d_call: -
v_call: TRBV20-1

cdr3_aa: CASLLGGGANYEQYF
cdr3_nt: TGTGCCAGCTTACTCGGGGGGGGCGCAAACTACGAGCAGTACTTC
clone_size: -
j_call: TRBJ2-7
d_call: TRBD2
v_call: TRBV6-5

cdr3_aa: CASSIPGRTFLEQYF
cdr3_nt: TGTGCCAGCAGCATTCCGGGACGTACCTTTCTCGAGCAGTACTTC
clone_size: -
j_call: TRBJ2-7
d_call: -
v_call: TRBV7-2

cdr3_aa: CASSEVGRFGEQFF
cdr3_nt: TGTGCCAGCAGCGAGGTGGGTAGGTTTGGTGAGCAGTTCTTC
clone_size: -
j_call: TRBJ2-1
d_call: -
v_call: TRBV9

cdr3_aa: CASSEEIAGETGELFF
cdr3_nt: TGTGCCAGCAGTGAAGAGATAGCGGGAGAGACGGGGGAGCTGTTTTTT
clone_size: -
j_call: TRBJ2-2
d_call: TRBD2
v_call: TRBV6-1

cdr3_aa: CASSFQIRDYGYTF
cdr3_nt: TGTGCCAGCAGTTTTCAAATCCGGGACTATGGCTACACCTTC
clone_size: -
j_call: TRBJ1-2
d_call: -
v_call: TRBV6-6

cdr3_aa: CASSITGEGQPQHF
cdr3_nt: TGTGCCAGTAGTATCACAGGGGAAGGTCAGCCCCAGCATTTT
clone_size: -
j_call: TRBJ1-5
d_call: TRBD1
v_call: TRBV19

cdr3_aa: CASTRGTLNSPLHF
cdr3_nt: TGTGCCAGCACCCGGGGTACGCTTAATTCACCCCTCCACTTT
clone_size: -
j_call: TRBJ1-6
d_call: -
v_call: TRBV27

cdr3_aa: CASSLGTGPKHF
cdr3_nt: TGTGCCAGCAGTTTAGGGACAGGCCCAAAGCATTTT
clone_size: -
j_call: TRBJ1-5
d_call: TRBD1
v_call: TRBV27

cdr3_aa: CSVRTSGGTYEQYF
cdr3_nt: TGCAGCGTCCGGACTAGCGGGGGGACCTACGAGCAGTACTTC
clone_size: -
j_call: TRBJ2-7
d_call: TRBD2
v_call: TRBV29-1

cdr3_aa: CASSQERGIKNIQYF
cdr3_nt: TGTGCCAGCAGCCAAGAGCGGGGGATCAAAAACATTCAGTACTTC
clone_size: -
j_call: TRBJ2-4
d_call: TRBD2
v_call: TRBV6-5

cdr3_aa: CASSSGAAGNTIYF
cdr3_nt: TGTGCCAGCAGTTCAGGGGCAGCTGGAAACACCATATATTTT
clone_size: once
j_call: TRBJ1-3
d_call: -
v_call: TRBV6-5

cdr3_aa: CASSLGQDRAYEQYF
cdr3_nt: TGCGCCAGCAGCTTGGGTCAGGACAGGGCCTACGAGCAGTACTTC
clone_size: -
j_call: TRBJ2-7
d_call: TRBD1
v_call: TRBV5-1

cdr3_aa: CASSLRNTEAFF
cdr3_nt: TGTGCCAGCAGTTTGAGGAACACTGAAGCTTTCTTT
clone_size: -
j_call: TRBJ1-1
d_call: -
v_call: TRBV6-5

cdr3_aa: CASSLGLAGINEQFF
cdr3_nt: TGTGCCAGCAGCTTAGGACTAGCGGGGATAAATGAGCAGTTCTTC
clone_size: -
j_call: TRBJ2-1
d_call: TRBD2
v_call: TRBV7-2

cdr3_aa: CAVGTSGVGSYEQYF
cdr3_nt: TGTGCCGTGGGGACTAGCGGGGTAGGCTCCTACGAGCAGTACTTC
clone_size: few
j_call: TRBJ2-7
d_call: TRBD2
v_call: TRBV10-3

cdr3_aa: CASTGTPLGEGYTF
cdr3_nt: TGTGCCAGCACCGGGACACCCTTGGGAGAGGGCTACACCTTC
clone_size: -
j_call: TRBJ1-2
d_call: -
v_call: TRBV6-5

cdr3_aa: CASSSREGLSYEQYF
cdr3_nt: TGTGCCAGCAGCTCGCGGGAGGGCCTTTCCTACGAGCAGTACTTC
clone_size: -
j_call: TRBJ2-7
d_call: TRBD2
v_call: TRBV6-5

cdr3_aa: CSAESHNEQFF
cdr3_nt: TGCAGTGCCGAAAGCCACAATGAGCAGTTCTTC
clone_size: -
j_call: TRBJ2-1
d_call: -
v_call: TRBV20-1

cdr3_aa: CASSLSREETQYF
cdr3_nt: TGTGCCAGCAGCTTAAGCAGGGAAGAGACCCAGTACTTC
clone_size: -
j_call: TRBJ2-5
d_call: -
v_call: TRBV7-2

cdr3_aa: CASRNYTNEQFF
cdr3_nt: TGCGCCAGCAGGAATTATACCAATGAGCAGTTCTTC
clone_size: -
j_call: TRBJ2-1
d_call: -
v_call: TRBV10-1

cdr3_aa: CASSLAVGYNEQFF
cdr3_nt: TGTGCCAGCAGCCTAGCAGTTGGGTACAATGAGCAGTTCTTC
clone_size: few
j_call: TRBJ2-1
d_call: -
v_call: TRBV9